A single sample is the source of the 10 T cell receptor beta chains below, sequenced in a study of CD8+ T cells in alopecia areata. The sample's treatment: oral pan-JAK inhibitor, 5-10 mg twice daily. cDNA serving as the sequencing template came from extracted, reverse transcribed RNA. Libraries were prepared by immunoSEQ multiplex PCR; TCRdb keeps only in-frame clonotypes and omits some of them. Of roughly 190,000 clones listed, 60% are singletons. The sequencing here drew on CD4+ T cells sorted from blood, taken at week 4, from a patient treated with tofacitinib. These receptors were collected from a human donor with alopecia areata.

This chain connects TRBV29-1 to TRBJ1-1, with D hard to call. Germline V gene lookup returns CDR1 SQVTM and CDR2 ANQGSEA. Trimming left V 5 bases short and J 4 bases short, with 11 bases between. This CDR3 spans 12 amino acids. In DNA form, the CDR3 reads TGCAGCGTTTGTGAGAGGATCACTGAAGCTTTCTTT. Protein product: CSVCERITEAFF.

J is TRBJ2-1 and V is TRBV7-9, with TRBD1 identical over 8 bases. Germline lookup yields CDR1 SEHNR and CDR2 FQNEAQ (reference sequence). V dropped 2 bases and J dropped 5; count of bases not matched to a gene: 5. The CDR3 consists of 15 residues. In DNA, the CDR3 is TGTGCCAGCAGCTTAAGGACAGGGCTGAACAATGAGCAGTTCTTC. Translating gives CASSLRTGLNNEQFF.

This rearrangement joins TRBV2 to TRBJ2-1; TRBD1 matches at 9 bases. The V gene end was trimmed by 7 bases and the J gene end by 5 bases; junction bases not matched to a gene: 9. CDR1 is SNHLY and CDR2 is FYNNEI in the germline V gene. The CDR3 length is 15 residues. The CDR3 reads CASKTGTGLNNEQFF. DNA for the CDR3: TGTGCCAGCAAAACCGGGACAGGGCTTAACAATGAGCAGTTCTTC.

A word on this clone: Other DNA sequences of this sample code for an identical CDR3. The chain is built from TRBV30 and TRBJ2-7; D is tentatively TRBD1 or TRBD2 (5 bases each). This CDR3 has 12 amino acids. Trimming pared 0 bases from V and 5 bases from J, leaving 8 bases between. Germline V gives CDR1 GTSNPN, CDR2 SVGIG (reference sequence). Written as DNA, the CDR3 is TGTGCCTGGAGTGTACGGGGCGACGAGCAGTACTTC. Encoded protein: CAWSVRGDEQYF.

The chain couples TRBV7-2 to TRBJ1-5, with TRBD1 identical over 8 bases. V lost 1 base and J lost 0; bases outside the gene matches: 5. The V gene's germline CDR1 is SGHTA and CDR2 FQGNSA. CDR3 length: 17 residues. The CDR3 DNA follows: TGTGCCAGCAGCTTAGGGAACAGGGGGTATAGCAATCAGCCCCAGCATTTT. This gives the protein CASSLGNRGYSNQPQHF.

The chain carries TRBV29-1 and TRBJ2-7, with a tentative D call TRBD2 (5 bases). Germline CDR1 reads SQVTM; CDR2 reads ANQGSEA. V shed 1 base and J shed 3 bases, with 19 bases lying between them. The CDR3 length is 16 residues. CDR3 sequence: CSVEVPSGFSHYEQYF. CDR3 sequence (DNA): TGCAGCGTTGAAGTGCCCTCGGGATTCTCTCACTACGAGCAGTACTTC.

This clone was counted a few times. This sequence joins TRBV5-1 and TRBJ2-5; D unclear. V lost 1 base, J lost 1 base, and 8 bases lay in between. Germline CDR1 and CDR2: SGHRS and YFSETQ. The CDR3 loop spans 14 amino acids. The CDR3 region is CASSLNAFQETQYF. Here the CDR3 DNA reads TGCGCCAGCAGCTTGAACGCTTTCCAAGAGACCCAGTACTTC.

This chain links TRBV9 with TRBJ1-5; no clear D gene. Trimming removed 4 bases from V and 1 base from J, with 12 bases in between. Germline V lookup: CDR1 SGDLS, CDR2 YYNGEE. The CDR3 totals 15 residues. Written as DNA, the CDR3 is TGTGCCAGCAGCCCCCGGGCAGAAAGCAATCAGCCCCAGCATTTT. This codes for CASSPRAESNQPQHF.

The chain recombines TRBV5-4 with TRBJ1-6; the match to TRBD1 covers 9 bases. The germline V gene has CDR1 SGHNT and CDR2 YYREEE (reference sequence). J gave up 7 bases and V 4 bases, and 9 bases lay outside the gene matches. There are 16 residues in the CDR3. CDR3 loop: CASSAPGQGRNSPLHF. As DNA, the CDR3 is TGTGCCAGCAGCGCTCCGGGACAGGGAAGGAATTCACCCCTCCACTTT.

V usage is TRBV7-6 and J usage is TRBJ2-6; D not certain. Per the germline V gene, CDR1 is SGHVS and CDR2 is FNYEAQ. V lost 5 bases to trimming and J lost 1 base, with 6 bases between them. The CDR3 has 14 residues. The CDR3 region is CASSPKSGANVLTF. The CDR3 DNA is TGTGCCAGCAGCCCTAAATCTGGGGCCAACGTCCTGACTTTC. Together with reference TRBV7-6 and TRBJ2-6, the CDR3 gives the full variable domain: GAGVSQSPRYKVTKRGQDVALRCDPISGHVSLYWYRQALGQGPEFLTYFNYEAQQDKSGLPNDRFSAERPEGSISTLTIQRTEQRDSAMYRCASSPKSGANVLTFGAGSRLTVL.